This TCR beta chain was captured by sequencing in a study of T cell responses to AZD1222 COVID-19 vaccine. Across the study: It was second doses at about 4 or about 12 weeks that were pooled.

As regards this clone: Its target is unknown.

Whole-study findings and limits: Donors were chiefly white British, with a greater number of females, and clonal diversity was perhaps underestimated.

Germline assignment: CDR1 LNHDA and CDR2 SQIVND (reference sequence). V was clipped by 4 bases and J by 4 bases; unmatched bases: 6. The CDR3 covers 14 residues. TCRdb keeps only in-frame clones here, not all; method: immunoSEQ multiplex PCR. The sample has around 150,000 clones, 94% seen once; the top ten hold approximately 0.58%. The receptor was derived from an adult in good health. This chain links TRBV19 with TRBJ1-1; 7 bases agree with TRBD1. The sequencing here drew on peripheral blood, taken on day 0 of AZD1222 vaccination. CDR3 loop: CASSTGGGSTEAFF. The CDR3 DNA reads as TGTGCCAGTAGTACAGGGGGGGGTTCCACTGAAGCTTTCTTT. The whole variable domain, remainder taken from reference TRBV19 and TRBJ1-1, is DGGITQSPKYLFRKEGQNVTLSCEQNLNHDAMYWYRQDPGQGLRLIYYSQIVNDFQKGDIAEGYSVSREKKESFPLTVTSAQKNPTAFYLCASSTGGGSTEAFFGQGTRLTVV.